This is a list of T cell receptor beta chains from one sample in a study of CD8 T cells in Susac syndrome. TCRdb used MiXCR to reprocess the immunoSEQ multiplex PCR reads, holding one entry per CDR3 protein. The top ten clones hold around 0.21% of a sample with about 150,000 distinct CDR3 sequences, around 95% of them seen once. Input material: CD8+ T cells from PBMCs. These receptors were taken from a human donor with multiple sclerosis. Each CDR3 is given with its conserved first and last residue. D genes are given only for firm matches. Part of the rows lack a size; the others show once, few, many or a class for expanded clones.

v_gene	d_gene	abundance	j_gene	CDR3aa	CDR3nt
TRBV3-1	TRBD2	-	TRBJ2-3	CASTPYGTSVADTQYF	TGTGCCAGCACACCTTACGGGACTAGCGTAGCAGATACGCAGTATTTT
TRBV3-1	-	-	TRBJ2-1	CASSQDTRTGKEQFF	TGTGCCAGCAGCCAAGACACCCGGACTGGGAAAGAGCAGTTCTTC
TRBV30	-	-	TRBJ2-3	CAWDHRVISTDTQYF	TGTGCCTGGGATCACAGGGTGATCAGCACAGATACGCAGTATTTT
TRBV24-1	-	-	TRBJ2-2	CATSDPKPRGQLFF	TGTGCCACCAGTGATCCAAAGCCTCGAGGACAGCTGTTTTTT
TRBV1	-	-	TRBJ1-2	CTSKAGGGYGYTF	TGCACCAGCAAGGCGGGGGGCGGGTATGGCTACACCTTC
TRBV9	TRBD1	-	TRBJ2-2	CASSRTGNGELFF	TGTGCCAGCAGCCGGACAGGCAACGGGGAGCTGTTTTTT
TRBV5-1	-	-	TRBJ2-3	CASVRGGSTDTQYF	TGCGCCAGCGTCAGGGGGGGGAGCACAGATACGCAGTATTTT
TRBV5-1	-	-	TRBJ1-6	CASSFNRPMGNSPLHF	TGCGCCAGCAGCTTTAACAGGCCAATGGGAAATTCACCCCTCCACTTT
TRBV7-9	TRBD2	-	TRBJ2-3	CASTQRGLAGTDTQYF	TGTGCCAGCACTCAACGGGGACTAGCGGGCACAGATACGCAGTATTTT
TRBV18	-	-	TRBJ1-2	CASSPPQRTAGYTF	TGTGCCAGCTCACCACCGCAAAGGACCGCTGGCTACACCTTC
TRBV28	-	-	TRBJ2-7	CASSLEGESSYEQYF	TGTGCCAGCAGTTTAGAGGGCGAGAGCTCCTACGAGCAGTACTTC
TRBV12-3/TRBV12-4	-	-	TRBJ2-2	CASRDSGDGSGELFF	TGTGCCAGCAGGGACTCGGGGGACGGGTCCGGGGAGCTGTTTTTT
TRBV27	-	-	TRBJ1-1	CASSLAQGSITEAFF	TGTGCCAGCAGTTTAGCGCAGGGTAGCATCACTGAAGCTTTCTTT
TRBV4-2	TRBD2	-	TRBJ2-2	CASSQEPPGRVGELFF	TGTGCCAGCAGCCAAGAGCCTCCAGGGAGGGTCGGGGAGCTGTTTTTT
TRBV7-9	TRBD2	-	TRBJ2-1	CATQLAGGNNEQFF	TGTGCCACCCAACTAGCGGGGGGAAACAATGAGCAGTTCTTC
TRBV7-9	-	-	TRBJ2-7	CASSALPHEQYF	TGTGCCAGCAGCGCCCTCCCCCACGAGCAGTACTTC
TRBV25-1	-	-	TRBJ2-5	CASYTAKGGLETQYF	TGTGCCAGCTACACTGCAAAGGGGGGGCTGGAGACCCAGTACTTC
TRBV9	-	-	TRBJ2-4	CASSAPGDIQYF	TGTGCCAGCAGCGCCCCAGGGGACATTCAGTACTTC
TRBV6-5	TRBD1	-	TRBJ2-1	CASGQGAYNEQFF	TGTGCCAGTGGGCAGGGGGCCTACAATGAGCAGTTCTTC
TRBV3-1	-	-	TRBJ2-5	CASSQDPGFQETQYF	TGTGCCAGCAGCCAAGACCCAGGCTTCCAAGAGACCCAGTACTTC
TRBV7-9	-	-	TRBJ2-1	CASSFPKRYNEQFF	TGTGCCAGCAGCTTCCCTAAACGCTACAATGAGCAGTTCTTC
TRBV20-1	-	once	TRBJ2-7	CSARGGTHYEQYF	TGCAGTGCTAGAGGGGGGACTCACTACGAGCAGTACTTC
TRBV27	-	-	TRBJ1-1	CASSFEGTYTEAFF	TGTGCCAGCAGCTTCGAAGGGACTTACACTGAAGCTTTCTTT
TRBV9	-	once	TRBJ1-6	CASSVVPSSNSPLHF	TGTGCCAGCAGCGTAGTACCAAGTTCCAATTCACCCCTCCACTTT